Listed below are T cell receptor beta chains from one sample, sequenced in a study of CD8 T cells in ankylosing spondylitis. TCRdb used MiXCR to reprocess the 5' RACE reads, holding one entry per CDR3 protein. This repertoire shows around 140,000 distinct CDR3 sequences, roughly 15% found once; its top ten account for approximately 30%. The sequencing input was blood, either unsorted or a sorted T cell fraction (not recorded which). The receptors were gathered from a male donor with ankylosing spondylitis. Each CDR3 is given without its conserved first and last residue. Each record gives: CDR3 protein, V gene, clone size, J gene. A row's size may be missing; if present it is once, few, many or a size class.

ASSFSAGTDTQY,TRBV27,-,TRBJ2-3
ASSSGGSHEQY,TRBV5-6,few,TRBJ2-7
ASSRLSDTQY,TRBV14,-,TRBJ2-3
ASSVWTGAYEQY,TRBV5-1,few,TRBJ2-7
ASSPATSGHTGELF,TRBV13,few,TRBJ2-2
ASSQSGTRSNEQF,TRBV7-9,many,TRBJ2-1
ASSFPPNRPQWEQF,TRBV12-3/TRBV12-4,few,TRBJ2-1
SVEEPGGGYQY,TRBV29-1,many,TRBJ2-5
ASSKIAGDSYEQY,TRBV19,few,TRBJ2-7
ASSHRQLQETQY,TRBV28,-,TRBJ2-5
ASSQGLAGLGSYEQY,TRBV4-1,few,TRBJ2-7
ASTGSNQPQH,TRBV2,few,TRBJ1-5
ASRRTLNTEAF,TRBV27,few,TRBJ1-1
ASSPRTGRTGANVLT,TRBV12-3/TRBV12-4,-,TRBJ2-6
ASSMAPGNEQF,TRBV19,many,TRBJ2-1
ASTRLLTDTQY,TRBV12-5,-,TRBJ2-3
ASNPQGTNPEAF,TRBV27,few,TRBJ1-1
ASSDSSGRAHEQF,TRBV25-1,-,TRBJ2-1
SVWGLNEAF,TRBV29-1,-,TRBJ1-1
ASSLAVAGYEQY,TRBV13,few,TRBJ2-7
SARDPGGGHEQY,TRBV20-1,-,TRBJ2-7
ASSQDHSSGYEQY,TRBV4-1,few,TRBJ2-7
ASRGTSGNNEQF,TRBV7-9,-,TRBJ2-1
SAREGFGNEQF,TRBV20-1,few,TRBJ2-1
ASSRIAGAYEQY,TRBV5-4,-,TRBJ2-7
ASSLGRDYYNEQF,TRBV5-1,few,TRBJ2-1
ASSPLGAPEKLF,TRBV4-3,few,TRBJ1-4
ASSIYTGDNQPQH,TRBV27,few,TRBJ1-5
ASSVEPRVAPRNEQF,TRBV9,few,TRBJ2-1
ASSVDGREETQY,TRBV9,-,TRBJ2-5
ASSPGAGVNTGELF,TRBV18,few,TRBJ2-2
ASSLGARAYNEQF,TRBV7-9,few,TRBJ2-1
SARPWVLAGSSYNEQF,TRBV20-1,-,TRBJ2-1
ASRTGDWDTQY,TRBV6-6,once,TRBJ2-3
ASSVGAGPQSGNTIY,TRBV9,-,TRBJ1-3